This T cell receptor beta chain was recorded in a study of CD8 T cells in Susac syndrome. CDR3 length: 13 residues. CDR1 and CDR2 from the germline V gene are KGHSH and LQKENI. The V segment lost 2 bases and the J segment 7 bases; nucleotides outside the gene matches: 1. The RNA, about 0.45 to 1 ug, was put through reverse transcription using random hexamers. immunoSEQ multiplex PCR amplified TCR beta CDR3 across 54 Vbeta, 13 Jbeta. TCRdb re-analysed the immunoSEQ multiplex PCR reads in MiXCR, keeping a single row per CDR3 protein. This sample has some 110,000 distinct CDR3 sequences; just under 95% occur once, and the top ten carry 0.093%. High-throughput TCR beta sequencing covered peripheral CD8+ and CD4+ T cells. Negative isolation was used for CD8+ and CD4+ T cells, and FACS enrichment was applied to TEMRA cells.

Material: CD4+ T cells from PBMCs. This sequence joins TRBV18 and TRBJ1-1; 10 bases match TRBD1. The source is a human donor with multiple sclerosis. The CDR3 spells CASSPRDRGEAFF. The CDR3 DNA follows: TGTGCCAGCTCACCAAGGGACAGGGGTGAAGCTTTCTTT.